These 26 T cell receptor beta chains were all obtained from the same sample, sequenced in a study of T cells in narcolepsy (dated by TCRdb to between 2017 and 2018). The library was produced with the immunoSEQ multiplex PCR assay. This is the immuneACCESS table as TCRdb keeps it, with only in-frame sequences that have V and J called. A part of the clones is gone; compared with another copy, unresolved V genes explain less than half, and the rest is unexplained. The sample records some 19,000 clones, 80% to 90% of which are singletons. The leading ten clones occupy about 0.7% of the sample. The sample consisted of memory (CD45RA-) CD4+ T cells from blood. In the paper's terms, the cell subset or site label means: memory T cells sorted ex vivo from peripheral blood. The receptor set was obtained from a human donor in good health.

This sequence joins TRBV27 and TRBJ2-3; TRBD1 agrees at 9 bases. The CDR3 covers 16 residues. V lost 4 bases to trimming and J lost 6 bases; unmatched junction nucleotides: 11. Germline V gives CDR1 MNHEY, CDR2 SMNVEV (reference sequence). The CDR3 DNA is TGTGCCAGCAGTTCCCGGGACAGGGCCTTTTGGGATACGCAGTATTTT. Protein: CASSSRDRAFWDTQYF.

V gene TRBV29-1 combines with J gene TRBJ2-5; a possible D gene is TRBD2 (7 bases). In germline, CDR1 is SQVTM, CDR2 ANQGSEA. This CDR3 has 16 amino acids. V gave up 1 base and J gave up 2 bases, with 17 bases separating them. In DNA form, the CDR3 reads TGCAGCGTTGAAGGAGACAGGCGGGAGAGGCAAGAGACCCAGTACTTC. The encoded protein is CSVEGDRRERQETQYF.

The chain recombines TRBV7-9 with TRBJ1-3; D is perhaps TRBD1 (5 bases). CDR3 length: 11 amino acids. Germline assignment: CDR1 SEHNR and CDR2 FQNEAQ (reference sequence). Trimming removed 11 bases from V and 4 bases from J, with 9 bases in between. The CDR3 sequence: CAGGGGNTIYF. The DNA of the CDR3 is TGTGCCGGGGGAGGCGGAAACACCATATATTTT.

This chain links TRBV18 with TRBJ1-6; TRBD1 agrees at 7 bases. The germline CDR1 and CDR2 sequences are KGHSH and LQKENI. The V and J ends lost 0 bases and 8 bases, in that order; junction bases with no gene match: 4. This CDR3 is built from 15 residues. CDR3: CASSPPNRGDSPLHF. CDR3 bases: TGTGCCAGCTCACCACCTAACAGGGGCGATTCACCCCTCCACTTT.

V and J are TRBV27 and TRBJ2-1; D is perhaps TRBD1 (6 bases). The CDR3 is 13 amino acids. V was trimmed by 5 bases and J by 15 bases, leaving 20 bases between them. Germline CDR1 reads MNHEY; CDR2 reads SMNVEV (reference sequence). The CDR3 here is CASSTSQQGAGFF. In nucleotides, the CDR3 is TGTGCCAGCAGTACCTCCCAACAGGGTGCGGGGTTCTTC.

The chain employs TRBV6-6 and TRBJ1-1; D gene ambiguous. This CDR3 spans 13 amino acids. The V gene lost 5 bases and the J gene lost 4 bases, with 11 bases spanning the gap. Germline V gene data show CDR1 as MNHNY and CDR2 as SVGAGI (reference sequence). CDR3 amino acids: CASSMGTATEAFF. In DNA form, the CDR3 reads TGTGCCAGCAGTATGGGCACAGCCACTGAAGCTTTCTTT.

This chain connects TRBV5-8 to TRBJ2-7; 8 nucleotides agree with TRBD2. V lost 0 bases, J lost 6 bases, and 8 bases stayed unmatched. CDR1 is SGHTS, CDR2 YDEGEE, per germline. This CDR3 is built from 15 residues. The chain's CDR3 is CASSLDGLASREQYF. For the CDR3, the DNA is TGTGCCAGCAGCTTGGATGGACTAGCTTCCCGCGAGCAGTACTTC.

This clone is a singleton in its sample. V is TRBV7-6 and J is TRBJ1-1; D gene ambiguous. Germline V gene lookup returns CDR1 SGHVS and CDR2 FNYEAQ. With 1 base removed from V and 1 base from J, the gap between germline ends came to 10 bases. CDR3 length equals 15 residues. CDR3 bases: TGTGCCAGCAGCTTAGGGTTTTTGCAGAACACTGAAGCTTTCTTT. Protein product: CASSLGFLQNTEAFF.

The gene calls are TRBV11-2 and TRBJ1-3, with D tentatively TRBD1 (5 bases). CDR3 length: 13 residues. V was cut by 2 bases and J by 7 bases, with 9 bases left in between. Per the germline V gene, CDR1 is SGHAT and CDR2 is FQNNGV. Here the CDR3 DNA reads TGTGCCAGCAGCTTATCGGGGCCGAACACCATATATTTT. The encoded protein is CASSLSGPNTIYF.

The CDR3 protein is CASSTTAPKNIQYF. For the CDR3, the DNA is TGCGCCAGCAGTACGACAGCACCAAAAAACATTCAGTACTTC. The chain carries TRBV10-1 and TRBJ2-4; weak D call: TRBD1 (5 bases). V was shortened by 5 bases and J by 4 bases, with 12 bases between the two germline ends. The CDR3 is 14 residues long. Looked up from germline, CDR1 is WNHNN and CDR2 is SYGVQD (reference sequence).

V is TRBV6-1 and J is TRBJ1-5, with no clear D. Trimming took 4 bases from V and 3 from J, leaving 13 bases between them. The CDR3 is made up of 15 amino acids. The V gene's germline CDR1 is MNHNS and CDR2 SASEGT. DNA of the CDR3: TGTGCCAGCAGTGCACTAGGGAGGGCCAATCAGCCCCAGCATTTT. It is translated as CASSALGRANQPQHF.

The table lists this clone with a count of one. CDR3 nucleotide sequence: TGTGCCAGCAGTGACAAGGGGTACGGAGATGAAGCTTTCTTT. This gives the protein CASSDKGYGDEAFF. The chain recombines TRBV6-5 with TRBJ1-1; D is perhaps TRBD1 (5 bases). Germline CDR1 is MNHEY and CDR2 is SVGAGI. The CDR3 length is 14 residues. V lost 5 bases to trimming and J lost 7 bases, with 17 bases between them.

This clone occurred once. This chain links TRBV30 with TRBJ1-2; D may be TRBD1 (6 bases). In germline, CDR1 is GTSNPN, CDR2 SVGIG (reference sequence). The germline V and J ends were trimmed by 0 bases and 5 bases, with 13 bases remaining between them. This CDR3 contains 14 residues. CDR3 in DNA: TGTGCCTGGAGTGTAACCGGGACAACGTATGGCTACACCTTC. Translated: CAWSVTGTTYGYTF.

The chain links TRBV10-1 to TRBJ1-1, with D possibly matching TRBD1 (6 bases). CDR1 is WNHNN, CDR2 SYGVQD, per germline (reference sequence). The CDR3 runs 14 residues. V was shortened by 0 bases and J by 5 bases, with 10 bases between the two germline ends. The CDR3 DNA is TGCGCCAGCAGTGAGTCGACGGGGGCAACTGAAGCTTTCTTT. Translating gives CASSESTGATEAFF.

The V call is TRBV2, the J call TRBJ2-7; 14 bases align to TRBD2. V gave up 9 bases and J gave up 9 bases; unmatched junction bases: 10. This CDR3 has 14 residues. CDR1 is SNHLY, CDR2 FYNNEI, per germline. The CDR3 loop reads CARGTSGRFRSQYF. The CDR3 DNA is TGTGCCAGAGGGACTAGCGGGAGATTTAGATCGCAGTACTTC.

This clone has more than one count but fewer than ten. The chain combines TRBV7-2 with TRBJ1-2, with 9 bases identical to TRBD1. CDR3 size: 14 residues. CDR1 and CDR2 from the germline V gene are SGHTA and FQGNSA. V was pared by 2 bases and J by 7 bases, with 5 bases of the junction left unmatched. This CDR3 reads CASSLNRGRVGYTF. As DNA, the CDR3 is TGTGCCAGCAGCTTAAACAGGGGGCGCGTTGGCTACACCTTC.

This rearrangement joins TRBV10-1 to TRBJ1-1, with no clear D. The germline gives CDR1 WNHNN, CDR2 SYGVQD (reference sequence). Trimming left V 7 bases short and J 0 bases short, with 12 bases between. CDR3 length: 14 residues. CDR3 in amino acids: CASNRASMNTEAFF. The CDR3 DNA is TGCGCCAGCAATAGGGCTTCCATGAACACTGAAGCTTTCTTT.

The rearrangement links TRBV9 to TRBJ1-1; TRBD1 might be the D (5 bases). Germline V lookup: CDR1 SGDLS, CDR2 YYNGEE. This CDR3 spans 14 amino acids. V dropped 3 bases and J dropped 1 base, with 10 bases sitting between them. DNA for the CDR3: TGTGCCAGCAGCGACGGACACTCGAACACTGAAGCTTTCTTT. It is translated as CASSDGHSNTEAFF.

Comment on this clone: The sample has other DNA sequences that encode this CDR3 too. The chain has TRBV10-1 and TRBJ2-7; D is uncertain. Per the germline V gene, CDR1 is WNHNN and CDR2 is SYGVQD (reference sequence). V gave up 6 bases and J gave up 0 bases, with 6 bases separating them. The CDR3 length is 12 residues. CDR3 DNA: TGCGCCAGCAGCCTGAGCTCCTACGAGCAGTACTTC. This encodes CASSLSSYEQYF.

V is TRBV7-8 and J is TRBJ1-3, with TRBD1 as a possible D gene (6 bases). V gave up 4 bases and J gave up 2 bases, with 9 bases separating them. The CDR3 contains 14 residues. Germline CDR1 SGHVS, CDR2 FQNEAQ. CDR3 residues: CASSSRTAGNTIYF. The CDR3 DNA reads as TGTGCCAGCAGCTCAAGGACAGCTGGAAACACCATATATTTT.

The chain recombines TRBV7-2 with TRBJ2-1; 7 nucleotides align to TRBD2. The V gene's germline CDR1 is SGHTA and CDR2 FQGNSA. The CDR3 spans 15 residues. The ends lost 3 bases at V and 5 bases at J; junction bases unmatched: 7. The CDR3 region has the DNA TGTGCCAGCAGCTTCTCGGGACTACCAGACAATGAGCAGTTCTTC. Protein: CASSFSGLPDNEQFF. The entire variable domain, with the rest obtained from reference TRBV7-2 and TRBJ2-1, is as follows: GAGVSQSPSNKVTEKGKDVELRCDPISGHTALYWYRQSLGQGLEFLIYFQGNSAPDKSGLPSDRFSAERTGGSVSTLTIQRTQQEDSAVYLCASSFSGLPDNEQFFGPGTRLTVL.

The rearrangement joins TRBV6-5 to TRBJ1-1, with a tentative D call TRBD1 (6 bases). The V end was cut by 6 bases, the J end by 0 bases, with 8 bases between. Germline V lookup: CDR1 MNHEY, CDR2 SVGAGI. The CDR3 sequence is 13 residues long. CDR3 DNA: TGTGCCAGCAGCCACAGGGTGAACACTGAAGCTTTCTTT. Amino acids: CASSHRVNTEAFF.

The CDR3 spells CASSPFSGRGETQYF. The CDR3 DNA reads TGTGCCAGCTCACCCTTTAGCGGGAGAGGAGAGACCCAGTACTTC. The chain uses TRBV18 and TRBJ2-5; 9 bases are shared with TRBD2. This CDR3 has 15 amino acids. With V trimmed by 3 bases and J by 4 bases, 6 bases remained unmatched. The V gene's germline CDR1 is KGHSH and CDR2 LQKENI.

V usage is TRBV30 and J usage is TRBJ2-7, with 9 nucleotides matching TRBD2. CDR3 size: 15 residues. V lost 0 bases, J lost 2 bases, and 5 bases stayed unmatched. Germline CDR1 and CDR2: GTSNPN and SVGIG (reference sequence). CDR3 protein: CAWSVLASGAYEQYF. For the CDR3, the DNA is TGTGCCTGGAGTGTACTGGCTAGCGGGGCCTACGAGCAGTACTTC.

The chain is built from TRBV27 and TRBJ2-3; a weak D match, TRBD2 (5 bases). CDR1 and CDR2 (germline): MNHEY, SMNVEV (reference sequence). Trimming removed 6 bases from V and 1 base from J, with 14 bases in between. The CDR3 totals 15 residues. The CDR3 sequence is CASSTRSTRTDTQYF. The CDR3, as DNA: TGTGCCAGCAGCACTAGGTCCACCCGCACAGATACGCAGTATTTT.

CDR3 nucleotides: TGTGCCAGCAGTTTATTATCAAGCGGTCGACAGGGGAATGGCTACACCTTC. Its translation is CASSLLSSGRQGNGYTF. The chain couples TRBV27 to TRBJ1-2; 8 nucleotides agree with TRBD1. CDR1 is MNHEY, CDR2 SMNVEV, per germline (reference sequence). V was pared by 1 base and J by 6 bases, with 13 bases of the junction left unmatched. The CDR3 is made up of 17 amino acids.